This T cell receptor beta chain was obtained from a study of CD4 T cells in relation to SARS-CoV-2 and coronaviruses. At the level of the study: TCR beta CDR3s were sequenced after roughly nine-day antigen culture of PBMCs. Crossreactive spike epitopes shared across donors were mapped to their HLA restriction. Study results and limitations: Monoreactive clones expanded significantly more to SARS-CoV-2 than crossreactive clones did.

Before the COVID-19 pandemic, during about 2010-2018, CD4+ T cells were taken from unexposed donors. CD4+ T cells were isolated from the cells after about 11 days of culture. The protocol was immunoSEQ multiplex PCR, while the TCRdb copy is restricted to in-frame clones and leaves out a portion. Of 20,000 or so clones in the sample, approximately 82% are singletons; the top ten hold about 10%. About this clone itself: Its specificity is not known.

V lost 3 bases, J lost 4 bases, and 12 bases lay in between. This CDR3 spans 14 amino acids. The V gene's germline CDR1 is LGHNA and CDR2 YSLEER. The receptor's source is a human donor in good health. The sequenced sample was CD4+ T cells from PBMCs, cultured in vitro. The rearrangement joins TRBV4-3 to TRBJ1-1; D remains ambiguous. DNA for the CDR3: TGCGCCAGCAGCCACCCCGGGGAGGGCACTGAAGCTTTCTTT. The encoded protein is CASSHPGEGTEAFF.